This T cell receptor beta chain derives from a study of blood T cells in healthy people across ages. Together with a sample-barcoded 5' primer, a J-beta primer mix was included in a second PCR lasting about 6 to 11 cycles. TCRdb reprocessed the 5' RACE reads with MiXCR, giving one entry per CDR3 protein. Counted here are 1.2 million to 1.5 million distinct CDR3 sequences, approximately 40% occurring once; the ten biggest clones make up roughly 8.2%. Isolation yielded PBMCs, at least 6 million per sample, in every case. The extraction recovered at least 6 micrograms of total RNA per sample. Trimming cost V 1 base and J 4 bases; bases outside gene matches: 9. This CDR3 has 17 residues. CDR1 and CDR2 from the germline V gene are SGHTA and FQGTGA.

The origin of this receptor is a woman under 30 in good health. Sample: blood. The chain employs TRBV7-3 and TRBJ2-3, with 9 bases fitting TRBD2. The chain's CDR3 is CASSLMPAGGRSDTQYF. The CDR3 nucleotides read TGTGCCAGCAGCTTAATGCCTGCGGGGGGGCGGTCAGATACGCAGTATTTT.